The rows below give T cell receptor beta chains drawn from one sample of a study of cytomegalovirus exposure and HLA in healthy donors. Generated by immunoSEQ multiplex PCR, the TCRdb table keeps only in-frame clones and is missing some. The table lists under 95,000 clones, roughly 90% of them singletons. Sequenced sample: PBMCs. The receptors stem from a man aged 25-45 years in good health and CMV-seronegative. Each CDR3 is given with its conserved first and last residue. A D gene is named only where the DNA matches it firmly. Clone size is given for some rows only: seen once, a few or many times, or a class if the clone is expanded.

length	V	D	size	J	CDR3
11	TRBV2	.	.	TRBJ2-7	CASSLSYEQYF
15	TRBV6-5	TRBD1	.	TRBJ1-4	CASRKQGAPGEKLFF
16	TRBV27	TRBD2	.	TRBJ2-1	CASSNTPGGSWNEQFF
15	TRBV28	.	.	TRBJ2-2	CASRAGQGNTGELFF
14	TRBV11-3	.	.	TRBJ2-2	CASSSGVGAGELFF
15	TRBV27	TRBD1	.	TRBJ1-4	CASSLEGQRYEKLFF
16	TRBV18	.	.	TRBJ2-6	CASSPDTSSGANVLTF
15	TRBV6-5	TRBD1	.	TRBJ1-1	CASSPIPGQGAEAFF
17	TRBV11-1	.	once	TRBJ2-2	CASSLDLRFENTGELFF
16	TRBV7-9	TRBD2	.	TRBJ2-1	CASSSGETSGYNEQFF
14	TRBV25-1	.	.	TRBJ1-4	CASSTRATGGELFF
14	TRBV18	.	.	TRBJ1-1	CASSYTGTATEAFF
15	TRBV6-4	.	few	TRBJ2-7	CASSVEDSSSYEQYF
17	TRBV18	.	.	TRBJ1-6	CASSPYTASSYNSPLHF
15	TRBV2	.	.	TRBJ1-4	CASSPTGHFGEKLFF
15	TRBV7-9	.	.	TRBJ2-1	CASSLQRSMSNEQFF
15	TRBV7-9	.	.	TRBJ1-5	CASSPALGGNQPQHF
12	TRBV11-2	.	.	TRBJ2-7	CASSPGRYEQYF
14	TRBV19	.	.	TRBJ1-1	CASSKGGIMAEAFF
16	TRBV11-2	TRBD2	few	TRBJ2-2	CASSPDTAGGRGELFF
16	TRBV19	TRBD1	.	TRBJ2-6	CASSRDSLSGANVLTF
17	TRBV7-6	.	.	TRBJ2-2	CASSTPGRDSKGGELFF
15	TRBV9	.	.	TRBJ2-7	CASSVGIAETYEQYF
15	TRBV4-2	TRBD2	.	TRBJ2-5	CASSQARGGEGTQYF
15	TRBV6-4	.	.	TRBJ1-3	CASSEGTSSGNTIYF
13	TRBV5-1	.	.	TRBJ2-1	CASSLGQYNEQFF
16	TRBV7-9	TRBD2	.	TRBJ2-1	CASSLPSGSSHNEQFF
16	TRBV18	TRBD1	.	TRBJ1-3	CASSTVEGASGNTIYF
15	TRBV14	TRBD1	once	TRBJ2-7	CASRNSGTGLNEQYF